Below, one TCR beta chain is given with its context. The read terminates 3 residues ahead of where the CDR3 ends, so the germline J gene completes it. The sample is drawn from a study of T cells in women clearing cervical HPV infection. Study-level background: Cases were women with histologically confirmed HPV16-related CIN3 or worse, including a couple of invasive cancers.

CDR3 length: 13 amino acids. V dropped 8 bases and J dropped 2 bases, with 12 bases sitting between them. The germline gives CDR1 MDHEN, CDR2 SYDVKM. Dot-blot hybridization genotyped cervical HPV amplified with MY09/MY11 PCR. immunoSEQ multiplex PCR used an average of 1200 ng genomic DNA. The protocol was immunoSEQ multiplex PCR, while the TCRdb copy is restricted to in-frame clones and leaves out a portion. The table for this sample gives about 39,000 clones. Sequenced input: blood buffy coat. This chain uses TRBV28 with TRBJ2-5, with D perhaps TRBD2 (7 bases). This receptor was identified in a woman aged 18-70 years with a cervical HPV16 infection that either progressed to CIN3+ or cleared (not recorded which). CDR3 DNA, as far as it was read: TGTGCCAGCCGAGGGGGGGGGCAAGAGACC. Translated: CASRGGGQET. In full, the CDR3 is CASRGGGQETQYF.